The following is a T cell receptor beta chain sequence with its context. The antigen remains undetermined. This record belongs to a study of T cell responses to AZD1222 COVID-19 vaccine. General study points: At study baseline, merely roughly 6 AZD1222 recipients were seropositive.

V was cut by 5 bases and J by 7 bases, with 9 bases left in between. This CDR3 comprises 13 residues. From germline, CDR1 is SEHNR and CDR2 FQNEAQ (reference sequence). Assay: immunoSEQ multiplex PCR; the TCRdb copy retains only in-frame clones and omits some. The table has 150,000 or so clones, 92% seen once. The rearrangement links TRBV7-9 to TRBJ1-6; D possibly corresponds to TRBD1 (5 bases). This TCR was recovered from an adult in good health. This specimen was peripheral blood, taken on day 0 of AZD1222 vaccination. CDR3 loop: CASSIQANSPLHF. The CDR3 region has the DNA TGTGCCAGCAGCATACAGGCCAATTCACCCCTCCACTTT.